The 32 T cell receptor beta chains presented below share a single source sample, sequenced in a study of beta chain features in type 1 diabetes. No antigen has been identified for these receptors. Study-wide results and limits: Type 1 diabetes patients had moderately but significantly shorter TCRB CDR3s in all four CD4+ subsets.

Every isolated RNA sample was fully reverse transcribed, so sequencing captured expressed TCRB transcripts. The table came from immunoSEQ multiplex PCR; TCRdb's copy has only in-frame clones and leaves some out. This table holds 300,000 to 350,000 clones, about a tenth found once. The sample consisted of central memory CD4+ T cells from blood. These receptors came from a young man with type 1 diabetes.

This clone was counted between two and nine times. Distinct nucleotide sequences in the sample also encode this CDR3. This rearrangement joins TRBV7-2 to TRBJ2-3, with unresolved D. The CDR3 consists of 13 residues. Trimming removed 2 bases from V and 3 bases from J, with 6 bases in between. The germline gives CDR1 SGHTA, CDR2 FQGNSA. The CDR3 DNA reads TGTGCCAGCAGCTTATTGGTAACAGATACGCAGTATTTT. As protein: CASSLLVTDTQYF. Complete variable domain (other parts from reference TRBV7-2 and TRBJ2-3): GAGVSQSPSNKVTEKGKDVELRCDPISGHTALYWYRQSLGQGLEFLIYFQGNSAPDKSGLPSDRFSAERTGGSVSTLTIQRTQQEDSAVYLCASSLLVTDTQYFGPGTRLTVL.

The rearrangement links TRBV7-2 to TRBJ2-4, with unresolved D. This CDR3 is 11 amino acids long. Germline CDR1 and CDR2: SGHTA and FQGNSA. Trimming left V 1 base short and J 10 bases short, with 5 bases between. CDR3 region: CASSLVGIQYF. Here the CDR3 DNA reads TGTGCCAGCAGCTTAGTCGGGATTCAGTACTTC. Based on the CDR3 plus reference TRBV7-2 and TRBJ2-4, the full variable domain is GAGVSQSPSNKVTEKGKDVELRCDPISGHTALYWYRQSLGQGLEFLIYFQGNSAPDKSGLPSDRFSAERTGGSVSTLTIQRTQQEDSAVYLCASSLVGIQYFGAGTRLSVL.

The V and J genes are TRBV19 and TRBJ2-5; a weak D match, TRBD2 (5 bases). The CDR3 has 14 residues. The germline V and J ends were trimmed by 1 base and 0 bases, with 6 bases remaining between them. CDR1 is LNHDA and CDR2 is SQIVND in the germline V gene (reference sequence). Here the CDR3 reads CASSIGGHQETQYF. CDR3 sequence (DNA): TGTGCCAGTAGTATAGGCGGGCACCAAGAGACCCAGTACTTC.

This clone occurred a few times. This rearrangement joins TRBV7-2 to TRBJ2-5; D gene ambiguous. This CDR3 has 13 residues. The germline gives CDR1 SGHTA, CDR2 FQGNSA. V gave up 5 bases and J gave up 5 bases, with 12 bases separating them. As DNA, the CDR3 is TGTGCCAGCAGCATAACAATCAGGGAGACCCAGTACTTC. It is translated as CASSITIRETQYF. Filled out from reference TRBV7-2 and TRBJ2-5, the complete variable domain reads GAGVSQSPSNKVTEKGKDVELRCDPISGHTALYWYRQSLGQGLEFLIYFQGNSAPDKSGLPSDRFSAERTGGSVSTLTIQRTQQEDSAVYLCASSITIRETQYFGPGTRLLVL.

This clone was counted a few times. This sequence joins TRBV2 and TRBJ1-1, with D maybe TRBD1 (6 bases). Germline V gives CDR1 SNHLY, CDR2 FYNNEI. V lost 2 bases, J lost 4 bases, and 14 bases lay in between. The CDR3 length is 15 residues. DNA for the CDR3: TGTGCCAGCAGTGAAAGGGGGTACTGGAGCACTGAAGCTTTCTTT. This codes for CASSERGYWSTEAFF. The full variable domain, in which reference TRBV2 and TRBJ1-1 provide the parts outside the CDR3, is EPEVTQTPSHQVTQMGQEVILRCVPISNHLYFYWYRQILGQKVEFLVSFYNNEISEKSEIFDDQFSVERPDGSNFTLKIRSTKLEDSAMYFCASSERGYWSTEAFFGQGTRLTVV.

This clone was observed a handful of times. The V and J genes are TRBV28 and TRBJ2-7, with a weak D call TRBD1 (6 bases). V gave up 3 bases and J gave up 4 bases, with 13 bases separating them. Germline V lookup: CDR1 MDHEN, CDR2 SYDVKM. This CDR3 comprises 14 residues. DNA for the CDR3: TGTGCCAGCAGTTTCCAGATAGGGGGTTACGAGCAGTACTTC. It is translated as CASSFQIGGYEQYF.

About this clone itself: This sample also contains other DNA sequences that code for the same CDR3. The chain recombines TRBV5-4 with TRBJ2-3; no firm D call. CDR3 length: 14 residues. The V gene's germline CDR1 is SGHNT and CDR2 YYREEE (reference sequence). Deletions cut 6 bases from V and 0 bases from J, with 11 bases between. The CDR3 is CASNRGASTDTQYF. CDR3 bases: TGTGCCAGCAACCGAGGCGCCAGCACAGATACGCAGTATTTT.

Many counts were recorded for this clone. The chain links TRBV7-9 to TRBJ1-5, with a weak D call TRBD1 (5 bases). The germline V gene encodes CDR1 SEHNR and CDR2 FQNEAQ (reference sequence). Trimming shortened V by 4 bases and J by 8 bases, and 15 bases separated the two germline ends. The CDR3 runs 14 residues. This chain's CDR3 is CASSSPGDGKPQHF. CDR3 in DNA: TGTGCCAGCAGCTCCCCCGGGGACGGGAAGCCCCAGCATTTT.

This clone was counted only a few times. The J gene is TRBJ2-5, the V gene TRBV29-1, with 11 bases fitting TRBD2. The junction had 13 bases not matched to a gene; V was cut back by 6 bases and J by 4 bases. The CDR3 has 16 residues. Germline CDR1 reads SQVTM; CDR2 reads ANQGSEA. The CDR3 nucleotides read TGCAGCGTCGAGCCTACTAGCGGGGGACCGCTAGAGACCCAGTACTTC. Translation gives CSVEPTSGGPLETQYF. The entire variable domain, with the rest obtained from reference TRBV29-1 and TRBJ2-5, is as follows: SAVISQKPSRDICQRGTSLTIQCQVDSQVTMMFWYRQQPGQSLTLIATANQGSEATYESGFVIDKFPISRPNLTFSTLTVSNMSPEDSSIYLCSVEPTSGGPLETQYFGPGTRLLVL.

The J gene is TRBJ2-7, the V gene TRBV7-6; TRBD2 matches 9 bases. J was trimmed by 4 bases and V by 5 bases; bases with no gene match: 12. This CDR3 contains 16 residues. Germline V gives CDR1 SGHVS, CDR2 FNYEAQ. CDR3 protein: CASSRNSASGVYEQYF. The CDR3 region has the DNA TGTGCCAGCAGCCGTAACTCGGCTAGCGGGGTTTACGAGCAGTACTTC.

V and J are TRBV5-1 and TRBJ1-6, with 7 bases aligning to TRBD1. The CDR3 has 15 amino acids. Germline CDR1 SGHRS, CDR2 YFSETQ. J lost 6 bases, V lost 4 bases, and 7 bases had no gene match. Here the CDR3 DNA reads TGCGCCAGCAGCCTGGGGGCAGGGGGTAATTCACCCCTCCACTTT. Translation gives CASSLGAGGNSPLHF.

The table lists this clone with a few counts. The chain joins TRBV4-3 to TRBJ2-1; D remains unclear. The V gene lost 0 bases and the J gene lost 6 bases, with 9 bases spanning the gap. CDR3 length equals 14 residues. The germline gives CDR1 LGHNA, CDR2 YSLEER. DNA of the CDR3: TGCGCCAGCAGCCAAGATCACGGCAGCAATGAGCAGTTCTTC. Translating it yields CASSQDHGSNEQFF.

This clone has only a few counts. The CDR3 spells CASSELRFAGEADTQYF. CDR3 nucleotides: TGTGCCAGCAGTGAATTAAGGTTTGCGGGGGAGGCAGATACGCAGTATTTT. The chain links TRBV6-1 to TRBJ2-3; 7 nucleotides match TRBD2. Trimming at V came to 2 bases and at J to 4 bases, leaving 12 bases not matched to a gene. The CDR3 loop spans 17 amino acids. Germline V gene sequence: CDR1 MNHNS, CDR2 SASEGT.

The genes are TRBV4-3 and TRBJ2-1, with D unclear. CDR1 is LGHNA, CDR2 YSLEER, per germline. V was pared by 0 bases and J by 7 bases, with 10 bases between. There are 14 residues in the CDR3. DNA for the CDR3: TGCGCCAGCAGCCAAGAGGGCCTGGGGAATGAGCAGTTCTTC. It codes for CASSQEGLGNEQFF.

The V call is TRBV7-9, the J call TRBJ2-7, with D uncertain. V was pared by 1 base and J by 3 bases, with 13 bases between. Germline lookup yields CDR1 SEHNR and CDR2 FQNEAQ (reference sequence). The CDR3 sequence is 15 residues long. CDR3 nucleotides: TGTGCCAGCAGCTTAGAAGGACGGAACCTCTACGAGCAGTACTTC. It translates to CASSLEGRNLYEQYF.

This clone was seen at least ten times. The CDR3 sequence is CAWSVPRQGARELFF. CDR3 sequence (DNA): TGTGCCTGGAGTGTACCTCGACAGGGGGCGCGGGAGCTGTTTTTT. The chain joins TRBV30 to TRBJ2-2; 10 positions match TRBD1. Trimming took 0 bases from V and 9 from J; bases not matched to a gene: 7. Germline V gives CDR1 GTSNPN, CDR2 SVGIG (reference sequence). This CDR3 is built from 15 residues.

This sequence joins TRBV7-9 and TRBJ1-1; no reliable D call. The V end was cut by 5 bases, the J end by 6 bases, with 10 bases between. Germline V gene sequence: CDR1 SEHNR, CDR2 FQNEAQ (reference sequence). This CDR3 is 12 amino acids long. CDR3 sequence (DNA): TGTGCCAGCAGCCCGACCCGGGCTGAAGCTTTCTTT. Amino acid sequence: CASSPTRAEAFF.

This clone was seen ten or more times. The V call is TRBV7-2, the J call TRBJ1-1; weak D call: TRBD1 (5 bases). The CDR3 covers 14 residues. Trimming stripped 4 bases from V and 4 bases from J, with 13 bases between. Germline CDR1 reads SGHTA; CDR2 reads FQGNSA. The CDR3: CASSSDSSGTEAFF. CDR3 sequence (DNA): TGTGCCAGCAGCTCAGACAGTTCAGGCACTGAAGCTTTCTTT. The full variable domain, its missing parts supplied by reference TRBV7-2 and TRBJ1-1, is GAGVSQSPSNKVTEKGKDVELRCDPISGHTALYWYRQSLGQGLEFLIYFQGNSAPDKSGLPSDRFSAERTGGSVSTLTIQRTQQEDSAVYLCASSSDSSGTEAFFGQGTRLTVV.

The chain uses TRBV27 and TRBJ1-2, with D perhaps TRBD1 (5 bases). From germline, CDR1 is MNHEY and CDR2 SMNVEV (reference sequence). CDR3 length equals 15 residues. V was clipped by 5 bases and J by 2 bases, with 15 bases between them. The CDR3: CASSNHLDTNYGYTF. The CDR3 DNA is TGTGCCAGCAGTAACCACCTGGACACGAACTATGGCTACACCTTC.

This clone appeared a single time. The chain couples TRBV5-6 to TRBJ1-2; 7 nucleotides agree with TRBD1. The CDR3 is 15 amino acids. Germline CDR1 reads SGHDT; CDR2 reads YYEEEE. Germline trimming cut 4 bases from V and 8 bases from J; bases unmatched to any gene: 14. DNA for the CDR3: TGTGCCAGCAGCCCCCAAGCCTCGACAGGGCGAGGCTACACCTTC. Protein product: CASSPQASTGRGYTF.

As for this clone: Other nucleotide sequences in the sample specify the same CDR3. V gene TRBV5-1 combines with J gene TRBJ2-5; D gene unclear. This CDR3 region has 11 residues. CDR1 is SGHRS and CDR2 is YFSETQ in the germline V gene. Deletions cut 2 bases from V and 5 bases from J, with 4 bases between. CDR3 protein: CASSFGETQYF. As DNA, the CDR3 is TGCGCCAGCAGCTTTGGTGAGACCCAGTACTTC.

This clone came up a few times. This chain uses TRBV2 with TRBJ2-1; 11 bases map to TRBD2. CDR3 length: 16 amino acids. The germline gives CDR1 SNHLY, CDR2 FYNNEI. Trimming at V came to 8 bases and at J to 10 bases, leaving 16 bases not matched to a gene. The CDR3 is CASGDGTSGSWREQFF. In DNA form, the CDR3 reads TGTGCCAGCGGAGACGGGACTAGCGGTTCTTGGAGGGAGCAGTTCTTC. Full variable domain (missing parts from reference TRBV2 and TRBJ2-1): EPEVTQTPSHQVTQMGQEVILRCVPISNHLYFYWYRQILGQKVEFLVSFYNNEISEKSEIFDDQFSVERPDGSNFTLKIRSTKLEDSAMYFCASGDGTSGSWREQFFGPGTRLTVL.

This clone was seen a handful of times. Other DNA sequences in this specimen translate into the identical CDR3. The rearrangement uses TRBV28 and TRBJ1-2; the match to TRBD1 covers 7 bases. This CDR3 is 12 amino acids long. V was clipped by 6 bases and J by 4 bases; unmatched bases: 2. Germline CDR1 MDHEN, CDR2 SYDVKM. CDR3 loop: CASRGTVYGYTF. The CDR3 bases are TGTGCCAGCAGGGGGACAGTCTATGGCTACACCTTC.

This clone turned up a few times. The genes are TRBV15 and TRBJ2-7, with D possibly being TRBD2 (7 bases). Germline-derived CDR1 and CDR2 are LNHNV and YYDKDF (reference sequence). This CDR3 is 15 amino acids long. The V end was cut by 0 bases, the J end by 3 bases, with 12 bases between. The CDR3 region is CATSRERGASYEQYF. The CDR3 nucleotides read TGTGCCACCAGCAGAGAACGGGGGGCAAGCTACGAGCAGTACTTC.

This sequence joins TRBV5-6 and TRBJ1-6, with 8 bases lining up with TRBD1. CDR3 length: 14 amino acids. Trimming cost V 0 bases and J 12 bases; bases outside gene matches: 5. Germline CDR1 reads SGHDT; CDR2 reads YYEEEE. The CDR3 is CASSLVQGVGPLHF. The CDR3 DNA is TGTGCCAGCAGCTTGGTACAGGGGGTTGGACCCCTCCACTTT.

J is TRBJ2-1 and V is TRBV18, with no clear D. Trimming took off 2 bases at V and 5 bases at J, with 13 bases between the two ends. This CDR3 spans 15 amino acids. The germline gives CDR1 KGHSH, CDR2 LQKENI. CDR3 residues: CASSPSAPKNNEQFF. DNA of the CDR3: TGTGCCAGCTCACCAAGTGCACCAAAGAACAATGAGCAGTTCTTC.

Only a few counts were recorded for this clone. The rearrangement joins TRBV5-1 to TRBJ1-5, with D tentatively TRBD1 (5 bases). Germline V gives CDR1 SGHRS, CDR2 YFSETQ. The CDR3 contains 13 residues. V was cut by 3 bases and J by 6 bases, with 10 bases left in between. Here the CDR3 reads CASSWQGGQPQHF. The CDR3 coding sequence is TGCGCCAGCAGCTGGCAGGGCGGTCAGCCCCAGCATTTT.

This clone was detected ten times or more. J is TRBJ2-3 and V is TRBV4-3; 8 bases are a match to TRBD2. From germline, CDR1 is LGHNA and CDR2 YSLEER. J lost 14 bases, V lost 4 bases, and 8 bases had no gene match. The CDR3 is 12 residues long. This chain's CDR3 is CASSPGGGWLYF. For the CDR3, the DNA is TGCGCCAGCAGCCCCGGCGGGGGGTGGCTGTATTTT.

The V gene is TRBV9, the J gene TRBJ1-2; D is uncertain. The CDR3 is 12 amino acids. CDR1 and CDR2 (germline): SGDLS, YYNGEE. V gave up 0 bases and J gave up 5 bases, with 5 bases separating them. CDR3 bases: TGTGCCAGCAGCGTAGGGGAGTATGGCTACACCTTC. Its translation is CASSVGEYGYTF.

The J gene is TRBJ2-5, the V gene TRBV14; TRBD2 matches at 7 bases. With V trimmed by 4 bases and J by 5 bases, 10 bases remained unmatched. CDR1 and CDR2 (germline): SGHDN, FVKESK. The CDR3 loop spans 15 amino acids. The CDR3 DNA reads as TGTGCCAGCAGCCGTCCAGAGCGGGGATGGGAGACCCAGTACTTC. Its translation: CASSRPERGWETQYF.

The rearrangement joins TRBV5-5 to TRBJ1-2; a weak D match, TRBD1 (5 bases). Germline CDR1 and CDR2: SGHKS and YYEKEE (reference sequence). CDR3 length: 14 residues. V gave up 0 bases and J gave up 7 bases, with 13 bases separating them. CDR3 residues: CASSLEAGTGGYTF. CDR3 bases: TGTGCCAGCAGCTTGGAAGCAGGGACGGGTGGCTACACCTTC.

This clone was found a few times. The chain recombines TRBV11-2 with TRBJ2-7; no clear D gene. Germline V gene data show CDR1 as SGHAT and CDR2 as FQNNGV. The V end lost 1 base, the J end lost 2 bases, and 3 bases lay between the germline ends. The CDR3 is 12 amino acids. The CDR3 sequence is CASSLGAYEQYF. The CDR3 DNA is TGTGCCAGCAGCTTAGGAGCCTACGAGCAGTACTTC.